Sequencing of this T cell receptor beta chain was carried out in a study of blood T cells in healthy people across ages. The study's findings and limits: Unsorted PBMC material precluded a definitive naive versus antigen-experienced comparison.

A word on this clonotype: The antigen is undetermined. An end of the junction does not agree with germline; a read error may underlie this.

It was around 9 milliliters of peripheral blood that were drawn from each donor. A J-beta primer mix and a sample-barcoded 5' primer were used in a second PCR of about 6 to 12 cycles. Every single cDNA molecule received a tag from a template-switch adaptor with 12 random nucleotides. TCRdb analysed the 5' RACE reads with MiXCR anew, one entry per CDR3 protein. The sample includes approximately 2,000,000 distinct CDR3 sequences, about two fifths of them seen just once. The CDR3 spans 13 residues. Germline CDR1 reads SGHRS; CDR2 reads YFSETQ. This chain joins TRBV5-1 and TRBJ2-4; either TRBD1 or TRBD2 may supply D (6 bases each). The receptor comes from a human donor in good health. The source material was blood. CDR3 sequence reads: CVSSLGGRNIQYF. DNA for the CDR3: TGCGTCAGCAGCTTGGGGGGCAGGAACATTCAGTACTTC.